The present T cell receptor beta chain was sequenced within a study of response to subunit inactivated influenza vaccine. Each CDR3 protein is one row after TCRdb ran MiXCR on the RT-PCR reads. The table lists about 540,000 distinct CDR3 sequences, roughly a quarter of them singletons, with 2.5% to 3.5% in the top ten. Germline V gene data show CDR1 as MNHEY and CDR2 as SVGAGI. The CDR3 is made up of 15 amino acids. Losses at the gene ends were 0 bases for V and 10 bases for J; bases not matched to a gene: 4. A further study also used this sample, focusing on T cells expressing NK-cell markers. That study reports: Making the TCR beta cDNA relied on 5'RACE template switching with UMIs. In several donors, dominant clonotypes made up about 28.3-65% of CD3+CD56-NKG2C+ cells.

This TCR derives from a man aged 45-65 years who received an inactivated influenza vaccine. The chain has TRBV6-5 and TRBJ2-1; 12 nucleotides match TRBD2. The material sequenced was CD4+ T cells sorted from PBMCs, taken 11 to 12 days after vaccination. CDR3 DNA sequence: TGTGCCAGCAGTTACTCGACTAGCGGGGGCCTGGAGCAGTTCTTC. The encoded protein is CASSYSTSGGLEQFF.